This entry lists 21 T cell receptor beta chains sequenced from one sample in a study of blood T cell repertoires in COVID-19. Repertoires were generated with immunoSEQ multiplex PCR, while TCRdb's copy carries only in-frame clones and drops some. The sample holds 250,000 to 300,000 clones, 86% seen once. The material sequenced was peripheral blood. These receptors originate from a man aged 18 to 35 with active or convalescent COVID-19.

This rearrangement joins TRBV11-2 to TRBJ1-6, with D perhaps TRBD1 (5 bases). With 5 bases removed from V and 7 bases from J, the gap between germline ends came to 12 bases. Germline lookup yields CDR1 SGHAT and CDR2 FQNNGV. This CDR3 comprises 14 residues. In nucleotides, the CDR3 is TGTGCCAGCAGCCCTAAGGGGCAGAATTCACCCCTCCACTTT. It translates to CASSPKGQNSPLHF.

DNA of the CDR3: TGTGCCAGTCATAGCCAAGAGACCCAGTACTTC. Residues: CASHSQETQYF. The genes are TRBV6-5 and TRBJ2-5; no clear D. CDR1 is MNHEY, CDR2 SVGAGI, per germline. Deletions cut 9 bases from V and 1 base from J, with 6 bases between. There are 11 residues in the CDR3.

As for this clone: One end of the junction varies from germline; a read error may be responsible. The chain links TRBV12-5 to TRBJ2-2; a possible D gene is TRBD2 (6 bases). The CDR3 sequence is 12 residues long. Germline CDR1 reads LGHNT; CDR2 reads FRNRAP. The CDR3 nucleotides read TGTGCTAGTGCTTTGGAGGGAACAGGGCTGTTTTTT. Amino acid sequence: CASALEGTGLFF.

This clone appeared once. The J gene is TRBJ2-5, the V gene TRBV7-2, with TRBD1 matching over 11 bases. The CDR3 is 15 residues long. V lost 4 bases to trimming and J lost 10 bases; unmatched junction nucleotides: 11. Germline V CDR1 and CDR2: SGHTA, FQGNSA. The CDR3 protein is CASSSAAGTGGIQYF. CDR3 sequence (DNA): TGTGCCAGCAGCTCGGCGGCGGGGACAGGGGGTATCCAGTACTTC.

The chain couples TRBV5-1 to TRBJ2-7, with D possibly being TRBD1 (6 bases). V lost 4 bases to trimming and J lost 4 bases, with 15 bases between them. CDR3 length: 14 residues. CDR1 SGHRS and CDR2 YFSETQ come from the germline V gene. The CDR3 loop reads CASSETGFMYEQYF. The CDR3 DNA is TGCGCCAGCAGCGAAACAGGGTTCATGTACGAGCAGTACTTC.

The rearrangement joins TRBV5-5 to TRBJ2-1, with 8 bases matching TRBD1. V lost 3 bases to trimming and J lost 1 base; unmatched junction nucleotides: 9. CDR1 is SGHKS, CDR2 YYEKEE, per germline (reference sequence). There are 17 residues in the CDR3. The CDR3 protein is CASSWEDREPSYNEQFF. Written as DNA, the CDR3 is TGTGCCAGCAGCTGGGAGGACAGGGAACCTTCCTACAATGAGCAGTTCTTC.

CDR3 coding DNA: TGTGCCAGCAGTTACTCGAATCGGGGAGCCTACGAGCAGTACTTC. This sequence encodes CASSYSNRGAYEQYF. The gene calls are TRBV6-5 and TRBJ2-7, with a tentative D call TRBD2 (5 bases). Germline CDR1 reads MNHEY; CDR2 reads SVGAGI. The CDR3 totals 15 residues. Trimming took off 0 bases at V and 2 bases at J, with 11 bases between the two ends.

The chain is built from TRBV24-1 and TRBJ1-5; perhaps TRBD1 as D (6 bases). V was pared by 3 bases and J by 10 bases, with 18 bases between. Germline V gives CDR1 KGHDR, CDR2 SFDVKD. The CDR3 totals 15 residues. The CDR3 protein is CATSDSRDTLLPQHF. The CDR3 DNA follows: TGTGCCACCAGTGATAGCCGGGACACGCTACTTCCCCAGCATTTT.

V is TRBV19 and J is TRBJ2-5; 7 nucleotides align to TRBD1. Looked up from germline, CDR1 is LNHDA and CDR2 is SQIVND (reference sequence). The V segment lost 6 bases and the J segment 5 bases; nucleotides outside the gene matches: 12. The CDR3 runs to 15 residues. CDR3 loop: CASRALGQDRETQYF. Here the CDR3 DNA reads TGTGCCAGTAGAGCCCTCGGACAGGATAGGGAGACCCAGTACTTC.

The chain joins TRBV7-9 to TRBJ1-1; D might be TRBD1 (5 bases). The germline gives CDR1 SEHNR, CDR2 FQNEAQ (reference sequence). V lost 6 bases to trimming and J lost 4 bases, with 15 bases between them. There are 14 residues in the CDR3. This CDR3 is CASRHKGGATEAFF. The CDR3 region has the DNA TGTGCCAGCAGACACAAGGGAGGGGCCACTGAAGCTTTCTTT.

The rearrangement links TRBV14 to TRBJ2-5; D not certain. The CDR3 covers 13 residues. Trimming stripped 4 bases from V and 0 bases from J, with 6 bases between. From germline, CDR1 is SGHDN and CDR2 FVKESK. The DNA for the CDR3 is TGTGCCAGCAGCCGAGGATACCAAGAGACCCAGTACTTC. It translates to CASSRGYQETQYF.

CDR3 bases: TGCGCCAGCAGCCAAGAGAGGGGGCAAAGCGAGGACAATGAGCAGTTCTTC. Translating it yields CASSQERGQSEDNEQFF. The V call is TRBV4-1, the J call TRBJ2-1; 7 bases match TRBD1. This CDR3 comprises 17 residues. Germline trimming cut 0 bases from V and 5 bases from J; bases unmatched to any gene: 10. The germline gives CDR1 MGHRA, CDR2 YSYEKL.

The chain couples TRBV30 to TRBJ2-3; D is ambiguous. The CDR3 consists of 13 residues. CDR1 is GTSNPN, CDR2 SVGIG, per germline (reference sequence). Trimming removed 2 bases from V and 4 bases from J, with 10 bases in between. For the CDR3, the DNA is TGTGCCTGGAGTCTGGGCCCCGCAGATACGCAGTATTTT. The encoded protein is CAWSLGPADTQYF. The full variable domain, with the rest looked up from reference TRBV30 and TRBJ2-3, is SQTIHQWPATLVQPVGSPLSLECTVEGTSNPNLYWYRQAAGRGLQLLFYSVGIGQISSEVPQNLSASRPQDRQFILSSKKLLLSDSGFYLCAWSLGPADTQYFGPGTRLTVL.

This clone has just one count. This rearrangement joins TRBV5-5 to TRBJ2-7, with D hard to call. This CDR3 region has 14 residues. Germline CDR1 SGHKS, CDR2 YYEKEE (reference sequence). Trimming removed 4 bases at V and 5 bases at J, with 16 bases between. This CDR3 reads CASSMGFSLDEQYF. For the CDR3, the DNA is TGTGCCAGCAGCATGGGATTTTCCCTAGACGAGCAGTACTTC.

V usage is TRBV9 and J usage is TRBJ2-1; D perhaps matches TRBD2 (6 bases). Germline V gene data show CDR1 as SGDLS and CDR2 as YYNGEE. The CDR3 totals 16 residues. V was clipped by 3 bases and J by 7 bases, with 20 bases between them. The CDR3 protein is CASSALSRLVGNEQFF. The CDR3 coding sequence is TGTGCCAGCAGCGCTCTTTCTAGACTAGTGGGTAATGAGCAGTTCTTC. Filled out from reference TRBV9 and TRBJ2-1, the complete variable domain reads DSGVTQTPKHLITATGQRVTLRCSPRSGDLSVYWYQQSLDQGLQFLIQYYNGEERAKGNILERFSAQQFPDLHSELNLSSLELGDSALYFCASSALSRLVGNEQFFGPGTRLTVL.

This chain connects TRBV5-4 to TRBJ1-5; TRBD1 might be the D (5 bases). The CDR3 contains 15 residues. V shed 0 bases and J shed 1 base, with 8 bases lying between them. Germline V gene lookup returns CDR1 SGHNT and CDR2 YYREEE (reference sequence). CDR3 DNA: TGTGCCAGCAGCTTGGCCCCAGGGAGCAATCAGCCCCAGCATTTT. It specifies CASSLAPGSNQPQHF.

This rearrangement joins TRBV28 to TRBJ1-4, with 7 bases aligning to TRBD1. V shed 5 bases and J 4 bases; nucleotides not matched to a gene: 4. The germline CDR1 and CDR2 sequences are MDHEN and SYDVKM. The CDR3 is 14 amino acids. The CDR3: CASSGDSLNEKLFF. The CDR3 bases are TGTGCCAGCAGTGGGGACAGCCTTAATGAAAAACTGTTTTTT. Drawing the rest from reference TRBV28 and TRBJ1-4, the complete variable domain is DVKVTQSSRYLVKRTGEKVFLECVQDMDHENMFWYRQDPGLGLRLIYFSYDVKMKEKGDIPEGYSVSREKKERFSLILESASTNQTSMYLCASSGDSLNEKLFFGSGTQLSVL.

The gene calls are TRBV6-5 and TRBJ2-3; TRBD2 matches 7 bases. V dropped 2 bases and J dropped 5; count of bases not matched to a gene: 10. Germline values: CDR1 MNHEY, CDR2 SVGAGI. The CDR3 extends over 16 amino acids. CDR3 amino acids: CASSYRAAGRGDTQYF. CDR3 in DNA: TGTGCCAGCAGTTACCGGGCAGCGGGGAGGGGAGATACGCAGTATTTT.

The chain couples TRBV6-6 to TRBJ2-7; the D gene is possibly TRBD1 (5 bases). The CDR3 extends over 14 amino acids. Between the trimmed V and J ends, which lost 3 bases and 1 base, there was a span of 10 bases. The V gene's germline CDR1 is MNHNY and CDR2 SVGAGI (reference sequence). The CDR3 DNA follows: TGTGCCAGCAGTTATGGCAGGGAATCCTACGAGCAGTACTTC. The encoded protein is CASSYGRESYEQYF.

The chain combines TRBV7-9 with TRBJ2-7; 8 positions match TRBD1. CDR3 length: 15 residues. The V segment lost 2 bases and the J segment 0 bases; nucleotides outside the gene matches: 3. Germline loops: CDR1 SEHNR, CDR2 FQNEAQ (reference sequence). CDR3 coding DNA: TGTGCCAGCAGCTTACCGGGACAGGTCTCCTACGAGCAGTACTTC. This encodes CASSLPGQVSYEQYF.

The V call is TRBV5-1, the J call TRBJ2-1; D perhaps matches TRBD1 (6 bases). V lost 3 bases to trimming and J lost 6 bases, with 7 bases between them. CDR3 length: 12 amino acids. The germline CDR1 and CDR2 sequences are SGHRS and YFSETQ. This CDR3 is CASSYRVNEQFF. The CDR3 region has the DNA TGCGCCAGCAGCTACAGGGTCAATGAGCAGTTCTTC.